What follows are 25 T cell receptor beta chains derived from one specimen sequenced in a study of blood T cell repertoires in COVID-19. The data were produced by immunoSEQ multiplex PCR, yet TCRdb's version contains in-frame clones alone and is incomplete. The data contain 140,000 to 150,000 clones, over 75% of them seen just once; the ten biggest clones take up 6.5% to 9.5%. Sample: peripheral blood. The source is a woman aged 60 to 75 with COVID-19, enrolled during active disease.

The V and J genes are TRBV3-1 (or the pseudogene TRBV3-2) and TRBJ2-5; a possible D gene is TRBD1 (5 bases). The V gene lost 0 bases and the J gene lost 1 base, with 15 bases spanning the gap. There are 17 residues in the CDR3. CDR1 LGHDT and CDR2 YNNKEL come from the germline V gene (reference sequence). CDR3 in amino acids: CASSQDTRAVSQETQYF. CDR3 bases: TGTGCCAGCAGCCAAGATACCAGGGCGGTAAGCCAAGAGACCCAGTACTTC.

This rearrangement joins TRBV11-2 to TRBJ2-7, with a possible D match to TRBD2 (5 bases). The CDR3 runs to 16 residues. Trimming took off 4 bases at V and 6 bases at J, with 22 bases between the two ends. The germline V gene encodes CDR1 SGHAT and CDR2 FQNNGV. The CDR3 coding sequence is TGTGCCAGCAGCTCCAATTCGAGGGCTCCCCTACGCGAGCAGTACTTC. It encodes CASSSNSRAPLREQYF.

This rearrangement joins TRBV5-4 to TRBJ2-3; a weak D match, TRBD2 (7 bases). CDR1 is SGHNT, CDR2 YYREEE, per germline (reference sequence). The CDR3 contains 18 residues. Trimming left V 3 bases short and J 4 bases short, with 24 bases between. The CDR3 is CASSWGGGARKGADTQYF. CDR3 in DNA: TGTGCCAGCAGCTGGGGGGGCGGGGCAAGAAAGGGCGCAGATACGCAGTATTTT.

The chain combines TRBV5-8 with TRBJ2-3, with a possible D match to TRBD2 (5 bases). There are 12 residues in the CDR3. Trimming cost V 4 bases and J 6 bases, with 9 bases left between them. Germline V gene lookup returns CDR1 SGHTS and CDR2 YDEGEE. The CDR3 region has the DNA TGTGCCAGCAGCAAGAGGGCTGATACGCAGTATTTT. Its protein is CASSKRADTQYF. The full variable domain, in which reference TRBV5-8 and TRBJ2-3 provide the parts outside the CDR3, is EAGVTQSPTHLIKTRGQQATLRCSPISGHTSVYWYQQALGLGLQFLLWYDEGEERNRGNFPPRFSGRQFPNYSSELNVNALELEDSALYLCASSKRADTQYFGPGTRLTVL.

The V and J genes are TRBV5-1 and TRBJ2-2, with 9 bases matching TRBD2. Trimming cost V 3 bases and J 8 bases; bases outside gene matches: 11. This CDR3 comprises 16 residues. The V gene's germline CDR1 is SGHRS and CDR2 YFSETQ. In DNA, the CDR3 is TGCGCCAGCAGCTCTCAGGGACTAGCCGCCTCTGGGGAGCTGTTTTTT. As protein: CASSSQGLAASGELFF.

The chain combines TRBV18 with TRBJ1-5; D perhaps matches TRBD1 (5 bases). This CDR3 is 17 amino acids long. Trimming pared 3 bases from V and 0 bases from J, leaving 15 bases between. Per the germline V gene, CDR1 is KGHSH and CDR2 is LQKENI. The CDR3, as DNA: TGTGCCAGCTCACCTAGGGGAGGAGACTATAGCAATCAGCCCCAGCATTTT. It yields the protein CASSPRGGDYSNQPQHF.

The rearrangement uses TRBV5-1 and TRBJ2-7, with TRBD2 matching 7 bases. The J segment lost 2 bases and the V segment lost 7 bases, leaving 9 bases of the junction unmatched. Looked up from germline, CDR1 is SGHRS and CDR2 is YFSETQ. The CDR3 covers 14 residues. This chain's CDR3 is CASSPQGGTYEQYF. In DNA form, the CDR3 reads TGCGCCAGCTCCCCCCAGGGAGGGACCTACGAGCAGTACTTC.

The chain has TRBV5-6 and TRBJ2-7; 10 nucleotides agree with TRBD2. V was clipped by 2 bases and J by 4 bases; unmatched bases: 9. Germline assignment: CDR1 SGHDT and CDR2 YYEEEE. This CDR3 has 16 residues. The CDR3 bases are TGTGCCAGCAGCTTTGGGCTAGCGGGGGCAGTTTACGAGCAGTACTTC. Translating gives CASSFGLAGAVYEQYF.

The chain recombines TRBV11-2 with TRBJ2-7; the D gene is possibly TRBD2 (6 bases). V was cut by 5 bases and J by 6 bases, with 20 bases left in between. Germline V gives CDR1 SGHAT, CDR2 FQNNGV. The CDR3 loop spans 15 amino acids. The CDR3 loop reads CASSQIAGLAFEQYF. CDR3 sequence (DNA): TGTGCCAGCAGCCAGATAGCTGGTCTAGCGTTCGAGCAGTACTTC.

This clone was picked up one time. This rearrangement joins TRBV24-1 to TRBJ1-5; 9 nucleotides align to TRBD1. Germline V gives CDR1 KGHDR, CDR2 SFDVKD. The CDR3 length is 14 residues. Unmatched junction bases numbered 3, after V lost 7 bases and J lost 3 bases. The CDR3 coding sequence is TGTGCCACCAGGGGACAGGGCGACAATCAGCCCCAGCATTTT. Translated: CATRGQGDNQPQHF.

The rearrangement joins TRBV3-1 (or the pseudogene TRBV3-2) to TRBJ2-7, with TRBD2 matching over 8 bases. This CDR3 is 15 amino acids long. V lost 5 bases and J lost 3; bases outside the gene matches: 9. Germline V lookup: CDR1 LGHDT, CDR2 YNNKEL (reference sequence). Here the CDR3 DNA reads TGTGCCAGCAGCAAGAGGCGGGGGGAGGGCTACGAGCAGTACTTC. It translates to CASSKRRGEGYEQYF.

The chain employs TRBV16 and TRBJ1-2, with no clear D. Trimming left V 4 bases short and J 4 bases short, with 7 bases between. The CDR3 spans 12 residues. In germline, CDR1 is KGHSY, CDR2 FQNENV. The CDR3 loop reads CASSPEAYGYTF. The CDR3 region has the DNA TGTGCCAGCAGCCCTGAGGCCTATGGCTACACCTTC.

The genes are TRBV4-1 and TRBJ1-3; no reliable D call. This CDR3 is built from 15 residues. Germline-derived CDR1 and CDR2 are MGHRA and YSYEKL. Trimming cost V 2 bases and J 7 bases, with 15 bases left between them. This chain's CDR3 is CASSQLPGARNTIYF. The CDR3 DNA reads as TGCGCCAGCAGCCAACTGCCAGGCGCCCGGAACACCATATATTTT.

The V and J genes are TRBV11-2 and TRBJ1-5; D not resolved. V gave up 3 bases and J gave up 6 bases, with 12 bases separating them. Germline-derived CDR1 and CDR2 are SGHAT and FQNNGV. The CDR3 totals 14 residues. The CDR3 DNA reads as TGTGCCAGCAGCTTGGCGGGGATTGGTCAGCCCCAGCATTTT. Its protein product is CASSLAGIGQPQHF.

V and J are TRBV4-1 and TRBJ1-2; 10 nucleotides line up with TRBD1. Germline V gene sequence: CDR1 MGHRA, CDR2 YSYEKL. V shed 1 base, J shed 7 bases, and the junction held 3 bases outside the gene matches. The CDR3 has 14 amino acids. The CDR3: CASSQVGTGAGYTF. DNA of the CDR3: TGCGCCAGCAGCCAAGTGGGGACAGGGGCTGGCTACACCTTC.

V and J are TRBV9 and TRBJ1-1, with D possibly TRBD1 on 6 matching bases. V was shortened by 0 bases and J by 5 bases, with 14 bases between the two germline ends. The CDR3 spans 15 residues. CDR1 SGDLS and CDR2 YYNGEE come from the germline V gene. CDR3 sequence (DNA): TGTGCCAGCAGCGTAGGAATGGGGCAGGGGACTGAAGCTTTCTTT. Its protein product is CASSVGMGQGTEAFF. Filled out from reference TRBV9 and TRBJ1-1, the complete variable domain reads DSGVTQTPKHLITATGQRVTLRCSPRSGDLSVYWYQQSLDQGLQFLIQYYNGEERAKGNILERFSAQQFPDLHSELNLSSLELGDSALYFCASSVGMGQGTEAFFGQGTRLTVV.

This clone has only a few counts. The CDR3 nucleotides read TGTGCCAGCTCTCCCTCGTACGATAGCTCCTACGAGCAGTACTTC. The encoded protein is CASSPSYDSSYEQYF. V gene TRBV18 combines with J gene TRBJ2-7; no definite D call. The CDR3 sequence is 15 residues long. From germline, CDR1 is KGHSH and CDR2 LQKENI. The V end lost 6 bases, the J end lost 0 bases, and 15 bases lay between the germline ends.

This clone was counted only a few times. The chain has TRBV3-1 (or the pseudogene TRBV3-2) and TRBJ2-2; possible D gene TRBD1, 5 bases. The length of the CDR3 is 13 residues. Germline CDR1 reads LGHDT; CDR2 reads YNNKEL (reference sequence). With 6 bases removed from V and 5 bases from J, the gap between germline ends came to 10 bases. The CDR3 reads CASRQAGTGELFF. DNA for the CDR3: TGTGCCAGCAGACAGGCAGGGACCGGGGAGCTGTTTTTT.

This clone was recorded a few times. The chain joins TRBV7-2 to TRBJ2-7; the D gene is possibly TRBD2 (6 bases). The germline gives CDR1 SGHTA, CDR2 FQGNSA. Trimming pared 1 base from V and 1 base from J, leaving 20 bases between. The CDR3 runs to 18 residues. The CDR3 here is CASSLGPAGRTLSYEQYF. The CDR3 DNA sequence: TGTGCCAGCAGCTTAGGGCCCGCGGGGCGGACCCTATCCTACGAGCAGTACTTC.

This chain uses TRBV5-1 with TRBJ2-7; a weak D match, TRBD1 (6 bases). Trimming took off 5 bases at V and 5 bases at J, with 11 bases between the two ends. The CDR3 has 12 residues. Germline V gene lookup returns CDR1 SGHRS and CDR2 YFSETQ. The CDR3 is CASSSQGNEQYF. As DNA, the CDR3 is TGCGCCAGCAGTAGTCAGGGGAACGAGCAGTACTTC.

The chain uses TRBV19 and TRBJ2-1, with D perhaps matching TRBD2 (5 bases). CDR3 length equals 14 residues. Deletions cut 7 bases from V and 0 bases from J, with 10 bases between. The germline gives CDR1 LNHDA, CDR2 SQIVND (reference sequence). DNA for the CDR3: TGTGCCAGTATGCGTGAGGGCTCCTACAATGAGCAGTTCTTC. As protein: CASMREGSYNEQFF. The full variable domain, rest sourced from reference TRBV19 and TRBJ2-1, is DGGITQSPKYLFRKEGQNVTLSCEQNLNHDAMYWYRQDPGQGLRLIYYSQIVNDFQKGDIAEGYSVSREKKESFPLTVTSAQKNPTAFYLCASMREGSYNEQFFGPGTRLTVL.

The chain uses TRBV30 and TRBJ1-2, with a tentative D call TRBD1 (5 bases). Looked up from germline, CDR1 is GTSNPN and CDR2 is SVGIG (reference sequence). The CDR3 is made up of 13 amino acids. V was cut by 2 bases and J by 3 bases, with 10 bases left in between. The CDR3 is CAWSYGGDYGYTF. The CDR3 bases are TGTGCCTGGAGTTACGGAGGGGACTATGGCTACACCTTC.

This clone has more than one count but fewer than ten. Written as DNA, the CDR3 is TGTGCCAGCATTGACCTATACGACACCGGGGAGCTGTTTTTT. Its protein product is CASIDLYDTGELFF. This chain uses TRBV2 with TRBJ2-2; D is ambiguous. Germline CDR1 reads SNHLY; CDR2 reads FYNNEI. Trimming left V 7 bases short and J 3 bases short, with 12 bases between. The length of the CDR3 is 14 residues.

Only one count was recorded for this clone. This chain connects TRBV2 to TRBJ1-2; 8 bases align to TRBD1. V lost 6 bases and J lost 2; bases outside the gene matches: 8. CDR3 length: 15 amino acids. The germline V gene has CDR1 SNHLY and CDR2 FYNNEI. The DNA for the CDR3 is TGTGCCAGCAGCGTACCGGGACAGGTCAACTATGGCTACACCTTC. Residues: CASSVPGQVNYGYTF.

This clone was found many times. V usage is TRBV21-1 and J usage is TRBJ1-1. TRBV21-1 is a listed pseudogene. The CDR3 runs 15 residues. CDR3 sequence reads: CASSKARGAGTEAFF. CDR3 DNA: TGTGCCAGCAGCAAAGCGCGGGGCGCGGGCACTGAAGCTTTCTTT.